This T cell receptor (beta chain) was recovered during a study of identical twins. The V and J ends lost 2 bases and 2 bases respectively, with 9 bases between them. The CDR3 runs 14 residues. Germline assignment: CDR1 LGHNT and CDR2 FRNRAP. TCRdb re-derived calls from the 5' RACE reads in MiXCR, one entry per CDR3 protein. The table lists under 250,000 distinct CDR3 sequences, more than 6.5% of them singletons. This same sample was also taken into another study, of yellow fever vaccine responses in identical twins.

Material for sequencing was memory (CD45RO+) T cells sorted from blood. The TCR comes from a woman aged 18-29 years in good health. The chain uses TRBV12-5 and TRBJ2-5; D is unclear. CDR3 coding DNA: TGTGCTAGTGGTTTGAGTAGTTATCAAGAGACCCAGTACTTC. This gives the protein CASGLSSYQETQYF. Complete variable domain (other parts from reference TRBV12-5 and TRBJ2-5): DARVTQTPRHKVTEMGQEVTMRCQPILGHNTVFWYRQTMMQGLELLAYFRNRAPLDDSGMPKDRFSAEMPDATLATLKIQPSEPRDSAVYFCASGLSSYQETQYFGPGTRLLVL.